One sample yielded the 10 T cell receptor beta chains listed below, sequenced in a study of cytomegalovirus exposure and HLA in healthy donors. Primers for the PCR totalled 60 Vbeta and 13 Jbeta. The assay was immunoSEQ multiplex PCR, and TCRdb's table has in-frame clones only and misses some. The data contain almost 200,000 clones, 70% to 80% of them seen just once; the ten biggest clones take up about 0.37%. The specimen sequenced was PBMCs. The receptors were gathered from a male donor in good health and CMV-seropositive.

The chain recombines TRBV6-1 with TRBJ2-7; 7 bases line up with TRBD2. This CDR3 region has 15 residues. The V segment lost 2 bases and the J segment 1 base; nucleotides outside the gene matches: 5. CDR1 is MNHNS and CDR2 is SASEGT in the germline V gene. CDR3 bases: TGTGCCAGCAGTGAAAAGCCGGGAGGATCCTACGAGCAGTACTTC. Its translation: CASSEKPGGSYEQYF.

This clone was observed a single time. This chain joins TRBV20-1 and TRBJ2-7; possibly TRBD1 for D (6 bases). The CDR3 is 11 amino acids. Trimming removed 5 bases from V and 9 bases from J, with 14 bases in between. Germline V gene lookup returns CDR1 DFQATT and CDR2 SNEGSKA (reference sequence). CDR3 sequence: CSAGGQIGQYF. Written as DNA, the CDR3 is TGCAGTGCTGGAGGACAGATTGGGCAGTACTTC.

On this clone itself: At one boundary the junction diverges from the germline segment, which might be a read error. Here the CDR3 DNA reads TGTGCCAGCAGCGTTACAGGGGCTTCTGACTATGGCCACACCTTC. As protein: CASSVTGASDYGHTF. The chain combines TRBV9 with TRBJ1-2, with 7 bases matching TRBD1. The germline CDR1 and CDR2 sequences are SGDLS and YYNGEE. The CDR3 covers 15 residues. Drawing the rest from reference TRBV9 and TRBJ1-2, the complete variable domain is DSGVTQTPKHLITATGQRVTLRCSPRSGDLSVYWYQQSLDQGLQFLIQYYNGEERAKGNILERFSAQQFPDLHSELNLSSLELGDSALYFCASSVTGASDYGHTFGSGTRLTVV.

V is TRBV27 and J is TRBJ2-5, with TRBD1 matching over 9 bases. The germline CDR1 and CDR2 sequences are MNHEY and SMNVEV (reference sequence). The CDR3 has 15 residues. V lost 4 bases, J lost 2 bases, and 5 bases stayed unmatched. DNA of the CDR3: TGTGCCAGCAGTTGGGGACAGGGAAGGCAAGAGACCCAGTACTTC. Translation gives CASSWGQGRQETQYF.

The rearrangement uses TRBV7-6 and TRBJ2-2, with D tentatively TRBD1 (5 bases). The CDR3 has 14 residues. Germline V gene data show CDR1 as SGHVS and CDR2 as FNYEAQ. V lost 2 bases and J lost 4, with 8 bases in between. Here the CDR3 reads CASSLQGSTGELFF. DNA of the CDR3: TGTGCCAGCAGCTTACAGGGTAGCACCGGGGAGCTGTTTTTT.

The rearrangement joins TRBV19 to TRBJ2-3; 9 bases are a match to TRBD2. The CDR3 consists of 14 residues. Losses at the gene ends were 5 bases for V and 5 bases for J; bases not matched to a gene: 5. Germline-derived CDR1 and CDR2 are LNHDA and SQIVND (reference sequence). DNA for the CDR3: TGTGCCAGTAGTTCGAGCGGGGGGATAGATACGCAGTATTTT. Translated, it gives CASSSSGGIDTQYF.

The V and J genes are TRBV5-8 and TRBJ1-2; D is unclear. This CDR3 region has 9 residues. Trimming pared 0 bases from V and 13 bases from J, leaving 4 bases between. Per germline, CDR1 SGHTS and CDR2 YDEGEE. This CDR3 reads CASSLGATF. The CDR3 region has the DNA TGTGCCAGCAGCTTGGGCGCCACCTTC.

This clone was counted once. This chain joins TRBV9 and TRBJ2-7; 7 bases are shared with TRBD2. Germline V gives CDR1 SGDLS, CDR2 YYNGEE. J lost 1 base, V lost 0 bases, and 4 bases had no gene match. The CDR3 covers 15 residues. The CDR3 nucleotides are TGTGCCAGCAGCGTAGAACTCGGGGGGTCCTACGAGCAGTACTTC. It is translated as CASSVELGGSYEQYF. Looking up the rest from reference TRBV9 and TRBJ2-7 gives the full variable domain: DSGVTQTPKHLITATGQRVTLRCSPRSGDLSVYWYQQSLDQGLQFLIQYYNGEERAKGNILERFSAQQFPDLHSELNLSSLELGDSALYFCASSVELGGSYEQYFGPGTRLTVT.

The rearrangement joins TRBV2 to TRBJ2-5, with TRBD1 identical over 7 bases. With 8 bases clipped from V and 0 bases from J, the junction kept 6 bases outside the gene matches. This CDR3 comprises 14 residues. Per the germline V gene, CDR1 is SNHLY and CDR2 is FYNNEI. The CDR3 is CASLTDRNQETQYF. Written as DNA, the CDR3 is TGTGCCAGCTTGACGGACAGGAACCAAGAGACCCAGTACTTC.

This clone was observed a few times. CDR3 sequence: CASSLDNGGSPLHF. In DNA form, the CDR3 reads TGTGCCAGCAGCTTAGATAACGGTGGTTCACCCCTCCACTTT. The V and J genes are TRBV7-6 and TRBJ1-6; D uncertain. Germline assignment: CDR1 SGHVS and CDR2 FNYEAQ. Trimming shortened V by 1 base and J by 9 bases, and 10 bases separated the two germline ends. The CDR3 totals 14 residues. Drawing the rest from reference TRBV7-6 and TRBJ1-6, the complete variable domain is GAGVSQSPRYKVTKRGQDVALRCDPISGHVSLYWYRQALGQGPEFLTYFNYEAQQDKSGLPNDRFSAERPEGSISTLTIQRTEQRDSAMYRCASSLDNGGSPLHFGNGTRLTVT.